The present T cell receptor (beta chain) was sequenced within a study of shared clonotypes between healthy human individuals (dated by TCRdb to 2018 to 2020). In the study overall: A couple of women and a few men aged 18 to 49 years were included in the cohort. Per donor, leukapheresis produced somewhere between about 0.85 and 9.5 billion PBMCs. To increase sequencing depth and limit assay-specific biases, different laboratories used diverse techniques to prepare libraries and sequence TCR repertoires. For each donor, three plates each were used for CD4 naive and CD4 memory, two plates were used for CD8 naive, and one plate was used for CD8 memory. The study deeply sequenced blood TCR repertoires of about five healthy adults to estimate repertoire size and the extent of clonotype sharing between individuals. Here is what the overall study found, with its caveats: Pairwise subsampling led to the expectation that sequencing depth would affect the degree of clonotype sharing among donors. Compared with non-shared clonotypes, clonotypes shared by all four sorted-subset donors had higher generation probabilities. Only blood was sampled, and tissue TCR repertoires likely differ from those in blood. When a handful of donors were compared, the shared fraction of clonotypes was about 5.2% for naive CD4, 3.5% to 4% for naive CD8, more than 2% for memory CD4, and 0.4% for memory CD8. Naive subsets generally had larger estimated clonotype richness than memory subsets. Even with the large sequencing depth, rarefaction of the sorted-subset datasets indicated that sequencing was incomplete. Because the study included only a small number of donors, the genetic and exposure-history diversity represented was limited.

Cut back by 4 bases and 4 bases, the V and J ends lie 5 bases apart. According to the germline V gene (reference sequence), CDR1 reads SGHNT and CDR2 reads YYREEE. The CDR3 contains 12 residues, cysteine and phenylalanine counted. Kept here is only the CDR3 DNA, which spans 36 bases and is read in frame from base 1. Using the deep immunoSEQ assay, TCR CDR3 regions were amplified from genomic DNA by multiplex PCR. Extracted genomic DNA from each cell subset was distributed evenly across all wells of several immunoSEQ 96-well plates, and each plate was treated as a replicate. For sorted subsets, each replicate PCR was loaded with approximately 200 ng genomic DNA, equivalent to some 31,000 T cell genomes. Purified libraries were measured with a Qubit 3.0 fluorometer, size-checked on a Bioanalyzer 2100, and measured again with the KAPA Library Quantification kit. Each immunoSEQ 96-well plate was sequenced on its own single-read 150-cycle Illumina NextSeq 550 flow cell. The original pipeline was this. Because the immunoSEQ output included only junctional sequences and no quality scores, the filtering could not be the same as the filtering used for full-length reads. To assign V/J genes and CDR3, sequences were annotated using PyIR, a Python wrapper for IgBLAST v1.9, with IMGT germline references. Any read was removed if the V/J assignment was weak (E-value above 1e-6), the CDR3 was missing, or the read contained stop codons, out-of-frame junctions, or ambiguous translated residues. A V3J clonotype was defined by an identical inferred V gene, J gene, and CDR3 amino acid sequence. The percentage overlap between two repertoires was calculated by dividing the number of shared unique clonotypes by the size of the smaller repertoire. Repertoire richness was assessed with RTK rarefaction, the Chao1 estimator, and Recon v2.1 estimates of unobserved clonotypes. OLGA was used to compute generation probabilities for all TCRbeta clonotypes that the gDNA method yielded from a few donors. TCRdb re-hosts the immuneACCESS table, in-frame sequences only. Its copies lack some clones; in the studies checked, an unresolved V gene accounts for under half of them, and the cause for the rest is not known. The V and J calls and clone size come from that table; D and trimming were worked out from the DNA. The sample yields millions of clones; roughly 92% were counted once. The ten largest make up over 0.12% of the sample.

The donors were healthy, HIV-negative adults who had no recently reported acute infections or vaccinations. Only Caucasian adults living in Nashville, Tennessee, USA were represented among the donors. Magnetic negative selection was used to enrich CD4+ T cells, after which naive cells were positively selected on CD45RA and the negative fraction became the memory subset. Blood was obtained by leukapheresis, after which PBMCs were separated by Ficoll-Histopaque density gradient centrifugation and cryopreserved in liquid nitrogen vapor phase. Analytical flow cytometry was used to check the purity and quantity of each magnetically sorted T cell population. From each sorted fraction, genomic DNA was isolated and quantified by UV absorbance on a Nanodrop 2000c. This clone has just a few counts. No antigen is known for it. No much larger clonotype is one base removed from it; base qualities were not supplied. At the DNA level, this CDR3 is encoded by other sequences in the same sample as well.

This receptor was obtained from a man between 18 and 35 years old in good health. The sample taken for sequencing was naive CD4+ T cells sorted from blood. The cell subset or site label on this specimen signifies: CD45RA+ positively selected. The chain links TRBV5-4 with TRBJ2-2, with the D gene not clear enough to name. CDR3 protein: CASSLPTGELFF. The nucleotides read TGTGCCAGCAGCCTCCCCACCGGGGAGCTGTTTTTT. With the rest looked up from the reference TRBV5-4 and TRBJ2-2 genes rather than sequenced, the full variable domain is ETGVTQSPTHLIKTRGQQVTLRCSSQSGHNTVSWYQQALGQGPQFIFQYYREEENGRGNFPPRFSGLQFPNYSSELNVNALELDDSALYLCASSLPTGELFFGEGSRLTVL.